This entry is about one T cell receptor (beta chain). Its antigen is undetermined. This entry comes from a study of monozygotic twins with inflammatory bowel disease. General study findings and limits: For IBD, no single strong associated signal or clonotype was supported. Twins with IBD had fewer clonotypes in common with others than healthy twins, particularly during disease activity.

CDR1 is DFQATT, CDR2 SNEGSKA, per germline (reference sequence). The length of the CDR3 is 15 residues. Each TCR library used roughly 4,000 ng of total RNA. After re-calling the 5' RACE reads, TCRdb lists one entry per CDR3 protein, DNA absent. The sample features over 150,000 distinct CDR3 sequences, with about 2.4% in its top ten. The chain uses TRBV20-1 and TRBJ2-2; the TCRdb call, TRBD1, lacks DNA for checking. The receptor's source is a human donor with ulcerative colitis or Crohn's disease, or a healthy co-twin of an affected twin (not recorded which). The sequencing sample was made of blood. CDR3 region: CSARGPDRVTGELFF.